This T cell receptor beta chain appears in the sequencing data of a study of cytomegalovirus exposure and HLA in healthy donors. Study-wide findings and caveats: Presence/absence analyses assumed roughly uniform sequencing depth across donors.

The CDR3 extends over 12 amino acids. Germline lookup yields CDR1 SGHRS and CDR2 YFSETQ. Trimming pared 4 bases from V and 0 bases from J, leaving 4 bases between. Regarding this clone: Antigen: not known.

Amplification used 60 Vbeta primers and 13 Jbeta primers. Some clones are missing from TCRdb's copy, which holds only in-frame ones; the method was immunoSEQ multiplex PCR. The sample includes about 110,000 clones, about two thirds of them seen just once. This clonotype was sampled from a woman aged 70-85 years in good health and CMV-seropositive. The chain carries TRBV5-1 and TRBJ2-5; no firm D call. Sequencing was done on a sample of PBMCs. CDR3 DNA: TGCGCCAGCAGCGCGTACCAAGAGACCCAGTACTTC. It yields the protein CASSAYQETQYF.